The clone carrying this T cell receptor (beta chain) was recorded a few times. The source of the sample is a study of blood T cell repertoires in COVID-19. About the research overall: Sites in the United States, Italy and Spain provided acute and convalescent COVID-19 samples. The cDNA or gDNA used as material had been derived from T cells, B-cell-depleted T cells, or PBMCs.

This CDR3 region has 13 residues. The V gene's germline CDR1 is SGHDT and CDR2 YYEEEE. V was shortened by 1 base and J by 3 bases, with 4 bases between the two germline ends. Authors' processing steps: Cell counts per sample came from amplifying reference gene primers. Profiling relied on immunoSEQ multiplex PCR, and the TCRdb table lists in-frame clones only, not all of them. The V and J calls and clone size were taken over from that table, and D and trimming were inferred from the DNA. Of 140,000 to 150,000 clones in the sample, around nine tenths are singletons; the top ten hold 2.3%. The sample consisted of peripheral blood. The rearrangement links TRBV5-6 to TRBJ2-2, with D unresolved. The sequence derives from a human donor in a cohort sampled during active COVID-19. DNA for the CDR3: TGTGCCAGCAGCTTGCGGGACACCGGGGAGCTGTTTTTT. Protein product: CASSLRDTGELFF.